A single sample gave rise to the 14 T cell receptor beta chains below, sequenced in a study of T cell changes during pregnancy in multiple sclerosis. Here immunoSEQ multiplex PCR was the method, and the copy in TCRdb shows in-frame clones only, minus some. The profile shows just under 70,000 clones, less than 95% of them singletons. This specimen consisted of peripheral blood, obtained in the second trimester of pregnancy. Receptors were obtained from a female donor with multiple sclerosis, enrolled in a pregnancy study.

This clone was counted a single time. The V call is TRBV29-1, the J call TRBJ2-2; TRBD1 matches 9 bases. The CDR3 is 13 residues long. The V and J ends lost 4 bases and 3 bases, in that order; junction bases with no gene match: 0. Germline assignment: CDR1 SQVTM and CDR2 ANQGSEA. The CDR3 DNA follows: TGCAGCGTTGGGACAGGGGACACCGGGGAGCTGTTTTTT. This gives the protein CSVGTGDTGELFF.

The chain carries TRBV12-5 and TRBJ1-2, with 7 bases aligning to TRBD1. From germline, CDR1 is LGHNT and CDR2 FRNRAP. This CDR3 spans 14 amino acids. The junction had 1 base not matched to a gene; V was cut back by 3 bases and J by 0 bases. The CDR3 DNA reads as TGTGCTAGTGGTTTCCAGGGGGCTAACTATGGCTACACCTTC. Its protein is CASGFQGANYGYTF.

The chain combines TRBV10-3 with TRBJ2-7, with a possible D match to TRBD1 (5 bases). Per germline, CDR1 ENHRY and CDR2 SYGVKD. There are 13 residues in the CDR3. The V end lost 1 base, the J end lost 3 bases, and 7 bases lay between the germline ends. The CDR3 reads CAISEFQGYEQYF. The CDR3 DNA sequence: TGTGCCATCAGTGAGTTTCAGGGCTACGAGCAGTACTTC.

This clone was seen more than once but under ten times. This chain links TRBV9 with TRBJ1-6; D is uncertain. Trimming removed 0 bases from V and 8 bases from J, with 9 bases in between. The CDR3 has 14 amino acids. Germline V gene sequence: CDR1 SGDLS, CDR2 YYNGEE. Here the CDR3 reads CASSVVSGDSPLHF. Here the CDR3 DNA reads TGTGCCAGCAGCGTAGTATCCGGGGATTCACCCCTCCACTTT.

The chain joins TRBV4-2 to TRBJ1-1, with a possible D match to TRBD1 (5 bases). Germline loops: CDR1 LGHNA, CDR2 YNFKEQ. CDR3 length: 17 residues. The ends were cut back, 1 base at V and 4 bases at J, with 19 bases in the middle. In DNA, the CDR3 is TGTGCCAGCAGCCAAGGGTTGTTGTGGGGCCAGTCCACTGAAGCTTTCTTT. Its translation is CASSQGLLWGQSTEAFF.

The DNA of the CDR3 is TGTGCCTGGACAATCCCGGGACAGGGGGCCCACGAGCAGTACTTC. Residues: CAWTIPGQGAHEQYF. The chain recombines TRBV30 with TRBJ2-7; 12 nucleotides align to TRBD1. Germline V gene data show CDR1 as GTSNPN and CDR2 as SVGIG (reference sequence). The CDR3 loop spans 15 amino acids. V lost 4 bases to trimming and J lost 5 bases; unmatched junction nucleotides: 9.

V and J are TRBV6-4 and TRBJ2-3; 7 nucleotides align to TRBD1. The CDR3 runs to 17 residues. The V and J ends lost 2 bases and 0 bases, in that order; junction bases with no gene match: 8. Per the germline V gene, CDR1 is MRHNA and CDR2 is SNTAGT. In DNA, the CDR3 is TGTGCCAGCAGTGACCAGCCACAGGGGTCTAGCACAGATACGCAGTATTTT. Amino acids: CASSDQPQGSSTDTQYF.

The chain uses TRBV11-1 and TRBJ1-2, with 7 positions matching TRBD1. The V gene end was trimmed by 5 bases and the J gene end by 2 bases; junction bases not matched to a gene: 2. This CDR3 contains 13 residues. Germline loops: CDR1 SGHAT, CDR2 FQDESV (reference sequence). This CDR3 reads CASSLRGNYGYTF. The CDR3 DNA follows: TGTGCCAGCAGCCTCAGGGGGAACTATGGCTACACCTTC.

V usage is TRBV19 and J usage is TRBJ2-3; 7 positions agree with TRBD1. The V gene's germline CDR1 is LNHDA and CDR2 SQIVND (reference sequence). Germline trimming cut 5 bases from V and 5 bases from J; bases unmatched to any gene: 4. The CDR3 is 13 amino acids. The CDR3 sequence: CASSPAGGDTQYF. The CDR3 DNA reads TGTGCCAGTAGTCCCGCAGGGGGAGATACGCAGTATTTT.

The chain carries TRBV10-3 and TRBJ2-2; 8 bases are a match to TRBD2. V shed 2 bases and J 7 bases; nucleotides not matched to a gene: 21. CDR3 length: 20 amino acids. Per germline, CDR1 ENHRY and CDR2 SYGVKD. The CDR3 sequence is CAISEGKRLALQVYGGELFF. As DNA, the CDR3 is TGTGCCATCAGTGAGGGGAAGAGACTAGCGTTACAGGTCTACGGCGGGGAGCTGTTTTTT.

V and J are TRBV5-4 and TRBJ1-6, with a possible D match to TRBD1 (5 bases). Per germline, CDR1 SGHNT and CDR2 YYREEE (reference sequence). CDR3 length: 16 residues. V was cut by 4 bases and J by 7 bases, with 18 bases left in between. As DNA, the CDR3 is TGTGCCAGCAGCCCGCACGCGGGACTCGGGAATTCACCCCTCCACTTT. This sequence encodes CASSPHAGLGNSPLHF.

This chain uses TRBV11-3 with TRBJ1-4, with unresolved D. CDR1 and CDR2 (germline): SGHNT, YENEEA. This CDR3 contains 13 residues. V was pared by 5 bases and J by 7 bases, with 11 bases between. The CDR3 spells CASSPGGSEKLFF. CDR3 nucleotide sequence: TGTGCCAGCAGCCCAGGTGGGAGTGAAAAACTGTTTTTT.

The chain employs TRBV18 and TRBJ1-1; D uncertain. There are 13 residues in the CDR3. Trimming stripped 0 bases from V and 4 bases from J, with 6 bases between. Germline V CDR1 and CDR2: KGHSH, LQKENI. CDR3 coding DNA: TGTGCCAGCTCACCACCGGGGAGCACTGAAGCTTTCTTT. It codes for CASSPPGSTEAFF.

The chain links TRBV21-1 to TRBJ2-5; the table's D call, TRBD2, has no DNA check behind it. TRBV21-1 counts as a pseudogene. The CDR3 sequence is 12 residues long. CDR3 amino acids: CASSAEEETQYF. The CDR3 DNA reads TGTGCCAGCAGCGCAGAGGAGGAGACCCAGTACTTC.